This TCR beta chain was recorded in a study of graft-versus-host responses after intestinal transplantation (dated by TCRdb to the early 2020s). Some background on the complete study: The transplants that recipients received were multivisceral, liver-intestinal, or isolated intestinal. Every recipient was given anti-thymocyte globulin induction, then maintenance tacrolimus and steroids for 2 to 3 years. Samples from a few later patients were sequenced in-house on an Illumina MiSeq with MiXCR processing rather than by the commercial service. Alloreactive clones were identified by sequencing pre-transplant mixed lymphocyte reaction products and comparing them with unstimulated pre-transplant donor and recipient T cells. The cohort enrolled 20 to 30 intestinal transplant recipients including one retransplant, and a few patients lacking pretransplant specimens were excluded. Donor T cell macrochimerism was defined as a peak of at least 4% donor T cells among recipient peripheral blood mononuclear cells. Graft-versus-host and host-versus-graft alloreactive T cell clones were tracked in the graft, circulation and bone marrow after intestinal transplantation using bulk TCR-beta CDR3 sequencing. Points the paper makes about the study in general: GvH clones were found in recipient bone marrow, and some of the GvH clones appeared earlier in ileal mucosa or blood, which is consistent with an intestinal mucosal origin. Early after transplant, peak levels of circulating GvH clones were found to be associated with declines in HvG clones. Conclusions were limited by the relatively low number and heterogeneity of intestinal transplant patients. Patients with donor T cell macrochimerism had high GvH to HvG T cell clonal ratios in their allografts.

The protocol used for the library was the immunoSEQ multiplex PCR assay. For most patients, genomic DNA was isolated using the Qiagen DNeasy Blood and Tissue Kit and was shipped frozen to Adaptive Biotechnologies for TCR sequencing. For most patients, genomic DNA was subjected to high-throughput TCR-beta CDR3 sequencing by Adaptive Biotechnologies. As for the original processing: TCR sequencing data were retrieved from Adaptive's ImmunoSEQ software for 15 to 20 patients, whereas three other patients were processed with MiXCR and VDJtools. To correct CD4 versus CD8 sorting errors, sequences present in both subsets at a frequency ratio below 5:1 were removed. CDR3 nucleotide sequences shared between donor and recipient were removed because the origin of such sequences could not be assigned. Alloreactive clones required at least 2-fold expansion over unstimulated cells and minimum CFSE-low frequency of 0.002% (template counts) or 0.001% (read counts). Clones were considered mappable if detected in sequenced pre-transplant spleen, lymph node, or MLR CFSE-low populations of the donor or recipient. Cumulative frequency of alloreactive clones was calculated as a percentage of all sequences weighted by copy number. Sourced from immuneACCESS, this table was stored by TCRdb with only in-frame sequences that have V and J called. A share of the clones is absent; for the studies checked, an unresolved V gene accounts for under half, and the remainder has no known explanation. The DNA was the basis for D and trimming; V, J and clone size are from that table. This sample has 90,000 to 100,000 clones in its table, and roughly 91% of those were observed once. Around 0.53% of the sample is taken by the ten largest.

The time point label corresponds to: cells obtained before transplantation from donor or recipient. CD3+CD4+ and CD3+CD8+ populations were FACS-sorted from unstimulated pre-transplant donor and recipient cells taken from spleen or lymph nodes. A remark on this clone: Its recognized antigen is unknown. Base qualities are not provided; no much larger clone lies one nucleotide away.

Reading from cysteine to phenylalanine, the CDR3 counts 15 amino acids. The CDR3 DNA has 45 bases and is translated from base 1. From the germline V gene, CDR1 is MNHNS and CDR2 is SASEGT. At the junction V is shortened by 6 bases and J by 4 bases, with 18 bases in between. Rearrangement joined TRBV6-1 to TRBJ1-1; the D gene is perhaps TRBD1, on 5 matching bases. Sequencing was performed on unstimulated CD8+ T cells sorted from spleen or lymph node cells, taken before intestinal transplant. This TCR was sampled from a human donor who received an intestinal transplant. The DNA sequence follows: TGTGCCAGCAGGGAAAATGGGGGGGGGTTCACTGAAGCTTTCTTT. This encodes CASRENGGGFTEAFF.